A selection of T cell receptor beta chains follows, all from one sample in a study of naive and memory T cell subsets. TCRdb fed the UMI-ligation and nested PCR reads into MiXCR, producing one record per CDR3 protein. The repertoire has roughly 100,000 distinct CDR3 sequences, roughly 12% of them found once; the top ten carry around 0.13%. Sequencing input: naive CD4+ T cells from blood. Receptors were obtained from a human donor in good health. The CDR3 runs from the conserved cysteine through the conserved F or W. A D gene is named only where the DNA matches it firmly. Clone size, where shown, is once, few, many, or a class for clones that have expanded.

NA	TRBJ2-3	TRBV19	NA	TGTGCCAGTAGTATCAGCGGAGATACGCAGTATTTT	CASSISGDTQYF
TRBD2	TRBJ2-7	TRBV15	few	TGTGCCACCAGCAGAGATATGGGACTAGGGGGCTACGAGCAGTACTTC	CATSRDMGLGGYEQYF
NA	TRBJ2-1	TRBV20-1	many	TGCAGTGCTAGTTTCTTTCGGGCGAGCTCCTACAATGAGCAGTTCTTC	CSASFFRASSYNEQFF
NA	TRBJ2-3	TRBV29-1	many	TGCAGCGTCTCGAGCGGGCTAATCACAGATACGCAGTATTTT	CSVSSGLITDTQYF
NA	TRBJ1-1	TRBV5-5	many	TGTGCCAGCAGCTACCAACAGTTTAACACTGAAGCTTTCTTT	CASSYQQFNTEAFF
NA	TRBJ2-3	TRBV6-1	few	TGTGCCAGCAGTGAACGGAGCGGGAGCACAGATACGCAGTATTTT	CASSERSGSTDTQYF
TRBD2	TRBJ2-1	TRBV20-1	many	TGCAGTGCTAGAAAGGGACTAGCGGGAAAGAATGAGCAGTTCTTC	CSARKGLAGKNEQFF
NA	TRBJ2-4	TRBV27	few	TGTGCCAGCAGTTTTAGCCAAACCAAAAACATTCAGTACTTC	CASSFSQTKNIQYF
TRBD2	TRBJ2-1	TRBV5-1	few	TGCGCCAGCAGCTTGGGGCTAGCGGGATCGAACAATGAGCAGTTCTTC	CASSLGLAGSNNEQFF
NA	TRBJ2-6	TRBV6-6	NA	TGTGCCAGCAGGAGACCCAACGAACCCCCTGGGGCCAACGTCCTGACTTTC	CASRRPNEPPGANVLTF
NA	TRBJ2-6	TRBV6-6	NA	TGTGCCAGCAGGGAAGGCGGGGCCAACGTCCTGACTTTC	CASREGGANVLTF
NA	TRBJ1-5	TRBV5-1	NA	TGCGCCAGCAGCTTGGAGGGAATGGGATCTAGCAATCAGCCCCAGCATTTT	CASSLEGMGSSNQPQHF
NA	TRBJ1-4	TRBV9	few	TGTGCCAGCAGCGTAAGCGGAGGAGGGGGGCGCCCAGCAACTAATGAAAAACTGTTTTTT	CASSVSGGGGRPATNEKLFF
NA	TRBJ2-3	TRBV18	NA	TGTGCCAGCTCTCTACGGACAGTAGCCACAGATACGCAGTATTTT	CASSLRTVATDTQYF
TRBD2	TRBJ2-1	TRBV6-2/TRBV6-3	few	TGTGCCAGCAGCCTTCCACCGGGACTAGCGACTCACAATGAGCAGTTCTTC	CASSLPPGLATHNEQFF
NA	TRBJ1-1	TRBV12-3/TRBV12-4	NA	TGTGCCAGCAGCTCGCACCTGTTAAGTAGGGGTGACACTGAAGCTTTCTTT	CASSSHLLSRGDTEAFF
TRBD1	TRBJ2-7	TRBV7-9	NA	TGTGCCAGCAGATCGGGGACAGCCTACGAGCAGTACTTC	CASRSGTAYEQYF
TRBD1	TRBJ2-2	TRBV29-1	NA	TGCAGCGTGACAGGGCGCACCGGGGAGCTGTTTTTT	CSVTGRTGELFF
NA	TRBJ1-1	TRBV7-2	many	TGTGCCAGCAGCGTTACGTTGATCTACACTGAAGCTTTCTTT	CASSVTLIYTEAFF
NA	TRBJ2-1	TRBV6-5	NA	TGTGCCAGCGCGGCCGAATTATACAATGAGCAGTTCTTC	CASAAELYNEQFF
NA	TRBJ2-7	TRBV20-1	many	TGCAGTGCTCAACAGGGTGTCCCCTACGAGCAGTACTTC	CSAQQGVPYEQYF
NA	TRBJ1-5	TRBV7-8	few	TGTGCCAGCAGCTTCGCGTTAAATCAGCCCCAGCATTTT	CASSFALNQPQHF
TRBD1	TRBJ2-2	TRBV12-3/TRBV12-4	many	TGTGCCAGCAGGGGACAGGGGGCGACCGGGGAGCTGTTTTTT	CASRGQGATGELFF
NA	TRBJ2-2	TRBV20-1	few	TGCAGTGCTGATAGGGGTTTCACCGGGGAGCTGTTTTTT	CSADRGFTGELFF